The 27 T cell receptor beta chains below come from one sample, sequenced in a study of T cells after posttransplantation cyclophosphamide. Repertoires were generated with immunoSEQ multiplex PCR, while TCRdb's copy carries only in-frame clones and drops some. This table holds roughly 20,000 clones, under 99% found once. The naive gate required viable CD3+CD4+ or CD3+CD8+ cells with CCR7+CD45RA+CD45RO-CD95-CD27+CD28+ phenotype. The sequencing input was naive CD4+ T cells sorted from PBMCs. The receptor source for this set is a man aged 35 to 55 in good health, CMV-negative, and a related stem cell transplant donor.

The V call is TRBV29-1, the J call TRBJ1-1; TRBD1 matches at 7 bases. Unmatched junction bases numbered 12, after V lost 0 bases and J lost 5 bases. The CDR3 is 16 amino acids. CDR1 SQVTM and CDR2 ANQGSEA come from the germline V gene. CDR3 loop: CSVEDFRLGTVTEAFF. The DNA of the CDR3 is TGCAGCGTTGAAGATTTTCGCCTCGGGACAGTTACTGAAGCTTTCTTT.

The chain employs TRBV19 and TRBJ2-7; D might be TRBD1 (5 bases). V was clipped by 0 bases and J by 5 bases, with 14 bases between them. CDR1 is LNHDA, CDR2 SQIVND, per germline (reference sequence). CDR3 length: 15 amino acids. CDR3 protein: CASSIEGPGSHEQYF. DNA of the CDR3: TGTGCCAGTAGTATAGAGGGGCCAGGGTCGCACGAGCAGTACTTC.

The chain is built from TRBV4-1 and TRBJ2-1, with D perhaps TRBD2 (5 bases). Looked up from germline, CDR1 is MGHRA and CDR2 is YSYEKL. With 10 bases removed from V and 4 bases from J, the gap between germline ends came to 17 bases. This CDR3 is 14 amino acids long. The CDR3 loop reads CATSGSAPYNEQFF. The CDR3 nucleotides read TGCGCCACTTCGGGGTCTGCTCCGTACAATGAGCAGTTCTTC.

In this sample, this clone turned up a few times. This sequence joins TRBV18 and TRBJ2-3; D uncertain. In germline, CDR1 is KGHSH, CDR2 LQKENI. This CDR3 region has 12 residues. Trimming took 3 bases from V and 6 from J, leaving 7 bases between them. CDR3 nucleotide sequence: TGTGCCAGCTCACCGAACCGGGATACGCAGTATTTT. It specifies CASSPNRDTQYF.

The CDR3 coding sequence is TGTGCCAGCAGCGGAGAGAGCTATGGCTACACCTTC. It translates to CASSGESYGYTF. V usage is TRBV7-9 and J usage is TRBJ1-2; D is ambiguous. This CDR3 contains 12 residues. Trimming removed 5 bases at V and 4 bases at J, with 8 bases between. CDR1 and CDR2 (germline): SEHNR, FQNEAQ (reference sequence).

The chain uses TRBV7-6 and TRBJ2-7, with 10 bases identical to TRBD2. Germline V gives CDR1 SGHVS, CDR2 FNYEAQ. The V segment lost 5 bases and the J segment 4 bases; nucleotides outside the gene matches: 5. The CDR3 consists of 14 residues. The CDR3 reads CASSMTSGPYEQYF. CDR3 sequence (DNA): TGTGCCAGCAGCATGACTAGCGGGCCTTACGAGCAGTACTTC.

The chain uses TRBV4-2 and TRBJ2-1; 12 nucleotides line up with TRBD2. CDR1 is LGHNA and CDR2 is YNFKEQ in the germline V gene. There are 17 residues in the CDR3. With V trimmed by 2 bases and J by 8 bases, 10 bases remained unmatched. The CDR3 bases are TGTGCCAGCAGCCAAATATTGACTAGCGGGAGAATCGATGAGCAGTTCTTC. Amino acids: CASSQILTSGRIDEQFF.

The chain joins TRBV14 to TRBJ1-2; the match to TRBD1 covers 7 bases. V gave up 0 bases and J gave up 8 bases; unmatched junction bases: 6. Germline assignment: CDR1 SGHDN and CDR2 FVKESK. The CDR3 has 14 amino acids. DNA of the CDR3: TGTGCCAGCAGCCAAGATCTTTCAGGGGGAGGCTACACCTTC. Its protein is CASSQDLSGGGYTF.

CDR3 coding DNA: TGTGCCTGGAGTTCCGGGCGAGCGGAGAGAAACATTCAGTACTTC. This codes for CAWSSGRAERNIQYF. V gene TRBV30 combines with J gene TRBJ2-4; D might be TRBD2 (5 bases). The V end lost 2 bases, the J end lost 6 bases, and 17 bases lay between the germline ends. This CDR3 is 15 amino acids long. Germline CDR1 GTSNPN, CDR2 SVGIG (reference sequence).

CDR3 in amino acids: CASSLRPGYNEQFF. CDR3 DNA sequence: TGTGCCAGCAGTCTTCGGCCAGGCTACAATGAGCAGTTCTTC. The chain has TRBV6-6 and TRBJ2-1; D is unclear. V gave up 5 bases and J gave up 3 bases, with 11 bases separating them. Germline loops: CDR1 MNHNY, CDR2 SVGAGI (reference sequence). This CDR3 region has 14 residues.

The rearrangement links TRBV5-6 to TRBJ2-3, with a possible D match to TRBD1 (6 bases). The germline V gene encodes CDR1 SGHDT and CDR2 YYEEEE. Trimming took 4 bases from V and 4 from J, leaving 7 bases between them. CDR3 length: 12 residues. DNA for the CDR3: TGTGCCAGCAGCAACAGGGCAGATACGCAGTATTTT. Protein sequence: CASSNRADTQYF. The full variable domain, rest sourced from reference TRBV5-6 and TRBJ2-3, is DAGVTQSPTHLIKTRGQQVTLRCSPKSGHDTVSWYQQALGQGPQFIFQYYEEEERQRGNFPDRFSGHQFPNYSSELNVNALLLGDSALYLCASSNRADTQYFGPGTRLTVL.

The rearrangement links TRBV18 to TRBJ2-6, with 8 bases that match TRBD1. The germline V gene has CDR1 KGHSH and CDR2 LQKENI. V was clipped by 4 bases and J by 0 bases; unmatched bases: 5. The CDR3 length is 17 residues. The CDR3 nucleotides are TGTGCCAGCTCACTCGGACAGGGTTACTCTGGGGCCAACGTCCTGACTTTC. This gives the protein CASSLGQGYSGANVLTF.

This clone was detected once. The chain joins TRBV5-4 to TRBJ2-2, with D perhaps matching TRBD2 (7 bases). Trimming removed 0 bases from V and 6 bases from J, with 12 bases in between. This CDR3 is 15 amino acids long. Per the germline V gene, CDR1 is SGHNT and CDR2 is YYREEE (reference sequence). The CDR3 region is CASSLVGGRSGELFF. Here the CDR3 DNA reads TGTGCCAGCAGCTTGGTCGGGGGGCGTTCCGGGGAGCTGTTTTTT.

The chain links TRBV10-3 to TRBJ2-1; 10 bases agree with TRBD2. The germline V gene encodes CDR1 ENHRY and CDR2 SYGVKD. The CDR3 runs 14 residues. Trimming at V came to 8 bases and at J to 6 bases, leaving 7 bases not matched to a gene. The CDR3 DNA follows: TGTGCCATCGGTGCGTCTAGCGGGAGCAATGAGCAGTTCTTC. This codes for CAIGASSGSNEQFF.

This chain connects TRBV5-1 to TRBJ2-3; no firm D call. The CDR3 totals 16 residues. Germline V gene sequence: CDR1 SGHRS, CDR2 YFSETQ. The V end was cut by 4 bases, the J end by 1 base, with 16 bases between. This CDR3 reads CASSLQLPQGTDTQYF. The CDR3, as DNA: TGCGCCAGCAGCCTCCAACTCCCGCAGGGCACAGATACGCAGTATTTT.

CDR3 sequence: CAWSTKIAAQETQYF. The CDR3 DNA sequence: TGTGCCTGGAGTACGAAGATAGCGGCTCAAGAGACCCAGTACTTC. The rearrangement joins TRBV30 to TRBJ2-5, with D possibly being TRBD2 (6 bases). The CDR3 is 15 residues long. Trimming took 2 bases from V and 2 from J, leaving 15 bases between them. Germline CDR1 is GTSNPN and CDR2 is SVGIG (reference sequence).

The J gene is TRBJ2-6, the V gene TRBV28; tentative D call: TRBD2 (5 bases). This CDR3 has 16 residues. The germline CDR1 and CDR2 sequences are MDHEN and SYDVKM. V was cut by 5 bases and J by 2 bases, with 13 bases left in between. The CDR3 loop is CASSHRTGTGANVLTF. DNA for the CDR3: TGTGCCAGCAGTCACCGGACGGGGACTGGGGCCAACGTCCTGACTTTC.

The V and J genes are TRBV5-8 and TRBJ2-3; 7 bases are a match to TRBD2. The V gene end was trimmed by 2 bases and the J gene end by 6 bases; junction bases not matched to a gene: 6. CDR1 is SGHTS and CDR2 is YDEGEE in the germline V gene. The CDR3 is made up of 14 amino acids. This CDR3 reads CASSLGTNSDTQYF. The CDR3 bases are TGTGCCAGCAGCTTAGGGACTAATTCGGATACGCAGTATTTT.

The gene calls are TRBV7-2 and TRBJ1-1, with a weak D call TRBD1 (6 bases). V shed 8 bases and J shed 4 bases, with 14 bases lying between them. The CDR3 runs 13 residues. From germline, CDR1 is SGHTA and CDR2 FQGNSA. Here the CDR3 reads CASRGGGGTEAFF. The CDR3 coding sequence is TGTGCCAGCCGCGGCGGGGGCGGCACTGAAGCTTTCTTT. Variable domain in full (rest from reference TRBV7-2 and TRBJ1-1): GAGVSQSPSNKVTEKGKDVELRCDPISGHTALYWYRQSLGQGLEFLIYFQGNSAPDKSGLPSDRFSAERTGGSVSTLTIQRTQQEDSAVYLCASRGGGGTEAFFGQGTRLTVV.

This chain connects TRBV28 to TRBJ2-7, with 15 positions matching TRBD2. Germline values: CDR1 MDHEN, CDR2 SYDVKM. With 5 bases clipped from V and 7 bases from J, the junction kept 9 bases outside the gene matches. This CDR3 is 16 amino acids long. CDR3 sequence (DNA): TGTGCCAGCAGTGCTAAACGGACTAGCGGGAGGGTGGAGCAGTACTTC. Protein product: CASSAKRTSGRVEQYF.

This chain connects TRBV28 to TRBJ1-3, with a weak D call TRBD1 (5 bases). With 2 bases removed from V and 0 bases from J, the gap between germline ends came to 14 bases. Germline loops: CDR1 MDHEN, CDR2 SYDVKM. The CDR3 sequence is 17 residues long. The CDR3 here is CASSLPEGRNSGNTIYF. The CDR3 DNA reads TGTGCCAGCAGTTTACCGGAGGGACGGAACTCTGGAAACACCATATATTTT.

CDR3 residues: CASSPSGKVGEQYF. In nucleotides, the CDR3 is TGTGCCAGCTCACCTAGCGGGAAGGTGGGCGAGCAGTACTTC. The V call is TRBV7-9, the J call TRBJ2-7, with TRBD2 identical over 9 bases. The CDR3 contains 14 residues. CDR1 and CDR2 (germline): SEHNR, FQNEAQ (reference sequence). V lost 8 bases and J lost 6; bases outside the gene matches: 11.

V usage is TRBV6-1 and J usage is TRBJ1-1; the match to TRBD1 covers 10 bases. Germline loops: CDR1 MNHNS, CDR2 SASEGT. With 9 bases clipped from V and 3 bases from J, the junction kept 4 bases outside the gene matches. The CDR3 consists of 13 residues. The CDR3 DNA sequence: TGTGCCAGTACGACAGGGGGCGACACTGAAGCTTTCTTT. Protein product: CASTTGGDTEAFF.

V and J are TRBV28 and TRBJ1-5; D not resolved. V was pared by 4 bases and J by 2 bases, with 3 bases between. CDR1 MDHEN and CDR2 SYDVKM come from the germline V gene. The CDR3 contains 12 residues. This CDR3 reads CASSSGNQPQHF. The DNA of the CDR3 is TGTGCCAGCAGTTCCGGCAATCAGCCCCAGCATTTT.

The V call is TRBV6-5, the J call TRBJ2-2, with no clear D. CDR1 and CDR2 (germline): MNHEY, SVGAGI. Trimming took off 0 bases at V and 4 bases at J, with 6 bases between the two ends. The CDR3 is made up of 14 amino acids. CDR3 sequence (DNA): TGTGCCAGCAGTTACTCTAGCATCACCGGGGAGCTGTTTTTT. Protein product: CASSYSSITGELFF.

The chain employs TRBV19 and TRBJ2-1; D perhaps matches TRBD1 (6 bases). Germline CDR1 LNHDA, CDR2 SQIVND (reference sequence). Trimming left V 5 bases short and J 9 bases short, with 17 bases between. CDR3 length equals 14 residues. The CDR3 DNA follows: TGTGCCAGTAGTCAAGGGGGACGGGTGGGTGAGCAGTTCTTC. Translating it yields CASSQGGRVGEQFF.

The rearrangement uses TRBV6-1 and TRBJ2-3; possibly TRBD2 for D (5 bases). The length of the CDR3 is 14 residues. Trimming removed 4 bases from V and 4 bases from J, with 12 bases in between. Germline V gives CDR1 MNHNS, CDR2 SASEGT. In DNA, the CDR3 is TGTGCCAGCAGTGGAACTAGGACCTCAGATACGCAGTATTTT. It specifies CASSGTRTSDTQYF.